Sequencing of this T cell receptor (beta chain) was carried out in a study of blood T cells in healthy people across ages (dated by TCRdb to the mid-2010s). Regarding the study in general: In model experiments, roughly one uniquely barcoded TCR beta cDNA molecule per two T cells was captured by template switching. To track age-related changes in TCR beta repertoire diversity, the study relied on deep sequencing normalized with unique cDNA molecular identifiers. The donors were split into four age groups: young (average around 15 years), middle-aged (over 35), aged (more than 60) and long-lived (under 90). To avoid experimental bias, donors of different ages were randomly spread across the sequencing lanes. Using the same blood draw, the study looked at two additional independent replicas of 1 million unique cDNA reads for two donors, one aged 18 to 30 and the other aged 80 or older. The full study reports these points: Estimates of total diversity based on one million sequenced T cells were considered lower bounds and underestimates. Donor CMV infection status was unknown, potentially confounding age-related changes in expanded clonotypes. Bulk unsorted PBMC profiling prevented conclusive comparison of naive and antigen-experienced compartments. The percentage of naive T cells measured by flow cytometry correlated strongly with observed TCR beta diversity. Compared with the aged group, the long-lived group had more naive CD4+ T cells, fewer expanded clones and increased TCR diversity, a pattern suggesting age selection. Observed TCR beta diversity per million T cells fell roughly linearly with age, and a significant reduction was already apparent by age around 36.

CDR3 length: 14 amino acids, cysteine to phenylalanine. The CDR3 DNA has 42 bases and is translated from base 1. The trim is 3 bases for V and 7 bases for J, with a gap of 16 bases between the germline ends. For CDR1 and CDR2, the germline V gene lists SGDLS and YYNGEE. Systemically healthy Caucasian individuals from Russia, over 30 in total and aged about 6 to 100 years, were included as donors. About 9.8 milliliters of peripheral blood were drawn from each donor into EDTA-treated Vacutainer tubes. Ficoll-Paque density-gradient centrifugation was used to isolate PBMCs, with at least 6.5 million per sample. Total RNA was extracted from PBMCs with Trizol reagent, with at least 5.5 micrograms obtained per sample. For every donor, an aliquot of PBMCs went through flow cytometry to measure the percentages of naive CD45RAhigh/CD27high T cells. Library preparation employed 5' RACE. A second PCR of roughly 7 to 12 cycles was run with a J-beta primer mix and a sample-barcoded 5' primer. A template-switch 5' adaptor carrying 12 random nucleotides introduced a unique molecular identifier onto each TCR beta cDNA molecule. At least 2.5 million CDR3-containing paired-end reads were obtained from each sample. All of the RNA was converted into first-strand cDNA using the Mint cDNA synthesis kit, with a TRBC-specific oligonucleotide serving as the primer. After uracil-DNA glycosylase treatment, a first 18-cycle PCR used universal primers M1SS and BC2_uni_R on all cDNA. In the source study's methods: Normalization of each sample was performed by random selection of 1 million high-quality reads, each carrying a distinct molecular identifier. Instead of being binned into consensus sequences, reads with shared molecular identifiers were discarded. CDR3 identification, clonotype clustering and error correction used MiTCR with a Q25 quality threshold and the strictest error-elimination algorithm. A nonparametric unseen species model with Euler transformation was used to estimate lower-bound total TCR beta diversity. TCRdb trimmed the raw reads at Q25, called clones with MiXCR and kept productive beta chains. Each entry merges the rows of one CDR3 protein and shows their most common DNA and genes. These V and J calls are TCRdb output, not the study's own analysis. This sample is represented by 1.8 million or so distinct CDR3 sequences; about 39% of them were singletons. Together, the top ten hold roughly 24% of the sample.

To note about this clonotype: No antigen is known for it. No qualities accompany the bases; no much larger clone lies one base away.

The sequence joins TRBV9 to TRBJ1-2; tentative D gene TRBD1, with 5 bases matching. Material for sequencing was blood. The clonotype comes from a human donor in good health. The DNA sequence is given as TGTGCCAGCAGCGGACCAGGGTTTCCAGGTGGCTACACCTTC. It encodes CASSGPGFPGGYTF.